The 6 T cell receptor beta chains in this list originate from one sample, sequenced in a study of graft-versus-host responses after intestinal transplantation. Data came from immunoSEQ multiplex PCR; TCRdb stores just in-frame clones and leaves some out. The sample lists approximately 10,000 clones, over 60% seen once, with more than 30% in the top ten. The source material was PBMCs, sampled nearly 500 days after intestinal transplant. The receptors originated from a human patient who received an intestinal transplant, so some T cells may come from the graft donor.

The chain uses TRBV6-1 and TRBJ2-7; 10 positions agree with TRBD1. The CDR3 totals 15 residues. V was pared by 5 bases and J by 3 bases, with 7 bases of the junction left unmatched. Germline CDR1 MNHNS, CDR2 SASEGT. CDR3 nucleotide sequence: TGTGCCAGCAGTAACTGGACAGGGGGGAGCTACGAGCAGTACTTC. Translated: CASSNWTGGSYEQYF.

The gene calls are TRBV7-8 and TRBJ1-4, with a possible D match to TRBD1 (5 bases). Looked up from germline, CDR1 is SGHVS and CDR2 is FQNEAQ. V shed 8 bases and J shed 4 bases, with 14 bases lying between them. This CDR3 spans 14 amino acids. The CDR3 reads CASRPGTNNEKLFF. The CDR3, as DNA: TGTGCCAGCCGGCCCGGGACGAATAATGAAAAACTGTTTTTT.

As to this clone: In this CDR3 the conserved last residue, phenylalanine or tryptophan, is missing, so a read error is likely. Because the CDR3's place on the DNA is in doubt, the DNA is left out and the CDR3 is given as listed by TCRdb. The V gene is TRBV21-1, the J gene TRBJ2-7; the table's D call, TRBD2, has no DNA check behind it. TRBV21-1 is labeled a pseudogene. The CDR3 is made up of 13 amino acids, end residues included. The chain's CDR3 is CASSDPPAGGPQA.

The rearrangement joins TRBV4-1 to TRBJ2-3, with unresolved D. The CDR3 is 13 amino acids. Germline V CDR1 and CDR2: MGHRA, YSYEKL. V lost 11 bases and J 1 base, leaving 13 bases between the germline ends. CDR3 amino acids: CAVGLRGTDTQYF. The CDR3 DNA reads TGCGCCGTCGGCCTCCGAGGCACAGATACGCAGTATTTT.

This rearrangement joins TRBV27 to TRBJ2-5; TRBD1 is a possible D gene (5 bases). This CDR3 has 15 amino acids. V lost 6 bases, J lost 3 bases, and 17 bases lay in between. Per the germline V gene, CDR1 is MNHEY and CDR2 is SMNVEV (reference sequence). CDR3 bases: TGTGCCAGCAGATCACTTTGGACAAAAAAAGAGACCCAGTACTTC. It yields the protein CASRSLWTKKETQYF.

J is TRBJ2-5 and V is TRBV7-3; D not certain. V dropped 8 bases and J dropped 0 bases, with 10 bases sitting between them. The CDR3 consists of 13 residues. The germline CDR1 and CDR2 sequences are SGHTA and FQGTGA. The CDR3 DNA is TGTGCCAGCTGTAGTTGGTACCAAGAGACCCAGTACTTC. This encodes CASCSWYQETQYF. Combining the CDR3 with reference TRBV7-3 and TRBJ2-5 gives the whole variable domain GAGVSQTPSNKVTEKGKYVELRCDPISGHTALYWYRQSLGQGPEFLIYFQGTGAADDSGLPNDRFFAVRPEGSVSTLKIQRTERGDSAVYLCASCSWYQETQYFGPGTRLLVL.